This T cell receptor beta chain comes out of a study of cytomegalovirus exposure and HLA in healthy donors (dated by TCRdb to between 2016 and 2019). Regarding the complete study: In an earlier analysis of about 560 of the donors, 250 to 350 Gb of sequence data and about 110 million unique TCR beta sequences from roughly 190 million T cells were reported. An early release covering about 600 HLA-typed donors comprised around 300 gigabases of sequencing data and around 86 million unique TCR sequences. Of the roughly 400 genotyped donors, approximately 81% were placed in the genetic ancestry cluster associated with self-reported Caucasian donors. The aim of the study was to test whether cataloging public T cell receptors could identify signatures of past pathogen exposure. The study profiled the T cell repertoires of some 610 subjects by immunosequencing and related them to cytomegalovirus serostatus. Besides the first cohort of around 670 subjects, a separate validation cohort made up of 120 different subjects was used. To predict cytomegalovirus infection status, the study brought together high-throughput TCR immunosequencing, statistical association of individual TCRs with disease status, and machine learning. To study patterns of TCR occurrence, a later analysis re-analyzed previously published TCR beta repertoires from 500 to 850 donors and added high-resolution HLA genotyping. Rather than using new phenotypic data, the later analysis identified candidate immune exposures from TCR beta sequences and from how often those sequences occurred across donors. In an earlier analysis of a few hundred of the donors, high-throughput TCR beta sequencing was used to judge whether each TCR beta V gene segment behaved as functional or pseudogenic. Donor age, sex, ethnicity and CMV serostatus were collected together with the repertoire data. A later genetic analysis took genome-wide SNP genotypes for about three fifths of the 666 donors and used that subset as a discovery cohort. Every repertoire in the discovery cohort had been generated on one and the same sequencing platform. Both class I and class II loci were covered by HLA typing, at four-digit resolution. The number of typed donors differed by locus: 629-630 for A, B, C, DRB1 and DQB1; approximately 530 for DQA1; 606 for DPA1; and some 470 for DPB1. Because of strong linkage in the cohort, five DR-DQ haplotypes were treated as single units for association and clustering. On average, about 240,000 unique TCR beta nucleotide sequences were sequenced per donor among fewer than 500 genotyped donors of the cohort, with roughly 18% of those sequences being non-productive. Findings and caveats that apply to the study as a whole: In a later analysis, TCR association rates were found to vary across HLA loci, with the most associated TCRs seen for DRB1 alleles and the fewest for HLA-C alleles. The cohort was sequenced for TCR beta chains only, and without alpha or paired-chain data the features that could be detected were limited. The study gave a list of some 150 TCR beta chains associated with cytomegalovirus. Because some donors lacked HLA typing at each locus, the association tests relied only on the typed subset. In vitro tests confirmed that a few of the cytomegalovirus-associated TCR beta chains recognize cytomegalovirus antigens. Linkage disequilibrium might explain the correlated functional status among segregating V segments, but an unknown experimental factor could not be ruled out. A later analysis reported that several top co-occurrence clusters appeared linked to parvovirus B19, influenza, CMV and Epstein-Barr virus. At a false discovery rate of 0.05, a later analysis linked 15,000 to 20,000 TCR beta sequences to specific HLA alleles. An earlier analysis of approximately 590 of the donors showed that most TCR beta V segments appeared in productive rearrangements either about 90% or about 30% of the time, which broadly matched IMGT annotations. In a later analysis, most CMV-associated TCR beta chains were found to appear HLA-restricted, with HLA associations seemingly driven largely by CMV exposure. Some IMGT-functional V segments, including TRBV6-2 and TRBV6-3, could not be distinguished by the 87-base-pair reads and were therefore excluded. In a later analysis, HLA-associated TCR beta chains showed more clonal expansion and lower generation probabilities than non-associated chains that were equally common. The classifier was reported to diagnose cytomegalovirus status with high specificity and sensitivity in both the original and validation cohorts. An association between a missense DCLRE1C variant and V-gene and J-gene trimming of TCR beta chains was found in a later genetic analysis and replicated in an independent cohort. Around 16 rarely observed V segments, including chromosome 9 orphons, were excluded from the earlier analysis of about 500 of the donors because counts were too low. Sequencing depth was assumed to be roughly uniform across donors in the presence/absence analyses, though that assumption may not hold. The sequencing pipeline was judged likely to have produced a cluster of highly shared sequence variants as a technical artifact. Immune exposure information for the cohort was limited to CMV serostatus. Most TCR sequences were observed very rarely across donors, whereas some public TCRs were present in many individuals. Compared with the approximately 670-donor mean, donors in an Asian-associated ancestry cluster had fewer N-insertions in productive TCRs, according to a later genetic analysis. A further reported finding was that TCR beta sequences accurately predicted the HLA-A and HLA-B alleles for most subjects in the first cohort. When HLA alleles, especially DR and DQ, strongly co-occurred, attributing TCR associations to individual alleles was difficult. It was suggested by the authors that the approach could potentially be generalized to other disease states and immunological phenotypes.

The cohort comprised some 680 healthy bone marrow donors. All cohort members were sampled while nominally healthy, although unrecorded immune exposures were likely present. The donor tested CMV seropositive and was one of the 289 seropositive cohort members. Each donor provided a peripheral blood sample, and peripheral blood mononuclear cells were used for TCR beta sequencing. The Qiagen DNeasy Blood Extraction Kit was used to extract genomic DNA from the blood cell samples. The library relied on the immunoSEQ multiplex PCR assay. A mixture of 60 forward primers for TCR Vbeta segments and 13 reverse primers for TCR Jbeta segments was used in the multiplex PCR. Amplification of the CDR3 region of rearranged TCR beta genes was performed with a multiplex PCR assay on genomic DNA. Amplified TCR beta libraries were sequenced as 87-base-pair reads on the Illumina HiSeq System. The authors' pipeline ran thus. A later analysis counted about 76 million unique TCR beta chains across the 640 or so repertoires, and roughly 11 million of these chains were shared by at least two donors. Raw reads were error-corrected and collapsed into unique sequences with a nearest-neighbor algorithm that merged closely related sequences to remove PCR and sequencing errors. Alignment of CDR3 sequences to IMGT reference sequences was used to assign V, D and J gene segments. Each retained sequence needed at least a six-nucleotide match to both a V gene segment and a J gene segment. A rearrangement was called productive if the CDR3 had no stop codons and remained in frame with V and J, and every other rearrangement was called non-productive. CDR3 was defined according to IMGT convention as the region running from the second conserved V-encoded cysteine to the conserved J-encoded phenylalanine. Sequences without an unambiguous match to a single V gene segment were excluded from the earlier analysis of about 600 of the donors. In an earlier analysis of roughly 500 of the donors, V segments were called functional above 56.7% productive rearrangements and were called segregating when the between-donor standard deviation exceeded 5%. A statistical classification framework was built for diagnosing cytomegalovirus status from the catalog of TCR beta chain sequences. In a later analysis, TCR nucleotide sequences were compared against IMGT/GENE-DB human TR gene sequences so that V and J genes could be assigned. A later analysis assigned CDR3 sequences and most-parsimonious VDJ recombination scenarios with the TCRdist pipeline. In a later analysis, each TCR beta chain was defined by its CDR3 amino acid sequence together with its V-gene family, and reads without a unique V-gene family were excluded. To address suspected cross-contamination and a sequencing artifact, a later analysis removed a few hundred highly shared, low-generation-probability nucleotide sequences. In a later analysis, a clonal expansion index was calculated for each public chain from normalized within-repertoire ranks of inferred template counts. A later analysis computed generation probabilities with a VDJ recombination model fitted to out-of-frame rearrangements, and checked the results against IGoR. Hypergeometric tests were used in a later analysis to score TCR-TCR, TCR-HLA and TCR-CMV co-occurrence, with a repertoire-size bias correction applied to the TCR pairs. In a later analysis, false discovery rates were estimated by permuting HLA or CMV assignments 20 times. In a later analysis, co-occurring TCRs were grouped using DBSCAN, and TCRdist sequence similarity was added for clustering within HLA-allele-positive subsets. For co-occurrence clustering, repertoires with fewer than 30,000 or more than 120,000 public chains were excluded, along with five repertoires with anomalous nucleotide sharing. TCRdb retrieved this table from immuneACCESS and kept in-frame rearrangements only. Not all clones are present; in checked studies, unresolved V genes account for under half, and no reason is known for the remainder. That table furnishes V, J and clone size, whereas the DNA furnished D and trimming. The sample table shows over 95,000 clones, and 76% are seen once. The ten largest clones take up 12% of the sample.

This clone has just a few counts. Its antigen remains unidentified. The record has no base qualities; no much larger clone is one base away. As encoded in the germline V gene, CDR1 is MGHRA while CDR2 is YSYEKL. Reading from cysteine to phenylalanine, the CDR3 counts 15 amino acids. Only the CDR3 portion is preserved as DNA: 45 bases, with reading frame beginning at the first base. Germline trimming amounts to 1 base on V and 9 bases on J, with 9 as the count of junction bases outside the gene matches. Input material: PBMCs. The chain couples TRBV4-1 to TRBJ1-5, and 7 junction bases match TRBD1. This receptor was obtained from a woman between 40 and 50 years old in good health and CMV-seropositive. The DNA sequence reads TGCGCCAGCAGCCAAGGGGGGGCAGGGGGATCGCCCCAGCATTTT. Its protein is CASSQGGAGGSPQHF.